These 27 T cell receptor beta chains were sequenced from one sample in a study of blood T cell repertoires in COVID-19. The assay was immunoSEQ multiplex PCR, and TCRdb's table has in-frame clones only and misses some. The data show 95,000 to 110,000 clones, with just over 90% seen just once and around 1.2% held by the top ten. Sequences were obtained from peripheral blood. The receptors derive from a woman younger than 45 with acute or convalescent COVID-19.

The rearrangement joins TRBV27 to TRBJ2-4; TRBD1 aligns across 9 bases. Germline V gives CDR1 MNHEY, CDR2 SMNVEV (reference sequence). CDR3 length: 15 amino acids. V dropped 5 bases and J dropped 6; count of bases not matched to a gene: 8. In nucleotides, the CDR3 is TGTGCCAGCAGTCCGACAGGGGGGAGTTCAAACATTCAGTACTTC. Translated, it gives CASSPTGGSSNIQYF.

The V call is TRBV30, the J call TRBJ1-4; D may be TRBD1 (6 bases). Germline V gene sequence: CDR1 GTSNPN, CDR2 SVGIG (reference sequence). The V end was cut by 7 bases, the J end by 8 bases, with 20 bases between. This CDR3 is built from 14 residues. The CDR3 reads CASSNRDKGEKLFF. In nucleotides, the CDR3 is TGTGCCTCCTCGAACCGGGACAAGGGGGAAAAACTGTTTTTT.

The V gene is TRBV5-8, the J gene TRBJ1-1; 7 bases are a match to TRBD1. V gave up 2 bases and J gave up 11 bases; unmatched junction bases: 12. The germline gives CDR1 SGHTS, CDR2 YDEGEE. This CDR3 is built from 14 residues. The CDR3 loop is CASSFTDRVGVAFF. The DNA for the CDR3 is TGTGCCAGCAGCTTTACCGACAGGGTCGGGGTTGCTTTCTTT.

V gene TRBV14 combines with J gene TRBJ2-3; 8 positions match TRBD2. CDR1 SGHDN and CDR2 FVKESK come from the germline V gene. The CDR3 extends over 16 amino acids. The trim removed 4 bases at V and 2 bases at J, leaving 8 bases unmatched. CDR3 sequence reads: CASSLRKRGSTDTQYF. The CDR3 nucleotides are TGTGCCAGCAGCCTACGGAAGCGGGGGTCCACAGATACGCAGTATTTT.

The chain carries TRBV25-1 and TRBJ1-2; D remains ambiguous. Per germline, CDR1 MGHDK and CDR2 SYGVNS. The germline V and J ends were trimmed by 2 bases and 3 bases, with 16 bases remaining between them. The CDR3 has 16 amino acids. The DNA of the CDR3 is TGTGCCAGCAGTGAAAGCTTGCGAAGTAATTACTATGGCTACACCTTC. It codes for CASSESLRSNYYGYTF.

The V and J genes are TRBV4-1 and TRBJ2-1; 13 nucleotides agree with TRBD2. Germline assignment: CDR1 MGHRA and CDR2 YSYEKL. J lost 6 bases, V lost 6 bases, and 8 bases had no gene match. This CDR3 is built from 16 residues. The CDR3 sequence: CASRRLAGGLSNEQFF. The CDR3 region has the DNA TGCGCCAGCAGGAGACTAGCGGGGGGACTGTCCAATGAGCAGTTCTTC.

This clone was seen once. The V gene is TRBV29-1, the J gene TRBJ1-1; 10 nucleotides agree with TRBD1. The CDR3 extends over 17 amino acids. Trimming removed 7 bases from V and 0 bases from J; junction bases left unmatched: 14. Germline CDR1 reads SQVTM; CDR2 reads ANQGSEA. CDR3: CSGHKGQGWVMNTEAFF. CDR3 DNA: TGCAGCGGTCATAAGGGACAGGGGTGGGTGATGAACACTGAAGCTTTCTTT. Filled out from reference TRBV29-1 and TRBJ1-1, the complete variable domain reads SAVISQKPSRDICQRGTSLTIQCQVDSQVTMMFWYRQQPGQSLTLIATANQGSEATYESGFVIDKFPISRPNLTFSTLTVSNMSPEDSSIYLCSGHKGQGWVMNTEAFFGQGTRLTVV.

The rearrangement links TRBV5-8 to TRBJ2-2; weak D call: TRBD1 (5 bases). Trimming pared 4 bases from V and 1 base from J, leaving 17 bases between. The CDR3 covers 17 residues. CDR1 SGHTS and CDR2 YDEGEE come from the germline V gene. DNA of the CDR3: TGTGCCAGCAGCGGGGTGTGGGGAACAGGGAACACCGGGGAGCTGTTTTTT. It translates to CASSGVWGTGNTGELFF.

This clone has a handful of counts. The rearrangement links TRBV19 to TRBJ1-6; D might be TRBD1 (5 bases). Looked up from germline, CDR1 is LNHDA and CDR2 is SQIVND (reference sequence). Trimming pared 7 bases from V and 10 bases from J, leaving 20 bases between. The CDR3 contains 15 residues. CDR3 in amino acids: CASTKRGVSGSPLHF. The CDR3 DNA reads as TGTGCCAGTACCAAGCGGGGGGTATCGGGGTCACCCCTCCACTTT.

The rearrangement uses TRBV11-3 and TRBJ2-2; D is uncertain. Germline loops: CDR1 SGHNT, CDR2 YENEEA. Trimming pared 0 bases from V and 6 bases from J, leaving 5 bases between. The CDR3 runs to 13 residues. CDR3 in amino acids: CASSLDYPGELFF. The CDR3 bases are TGTGCCAGCAGCTTAGATTATCCCGGGGAGCTGTTTTTT.

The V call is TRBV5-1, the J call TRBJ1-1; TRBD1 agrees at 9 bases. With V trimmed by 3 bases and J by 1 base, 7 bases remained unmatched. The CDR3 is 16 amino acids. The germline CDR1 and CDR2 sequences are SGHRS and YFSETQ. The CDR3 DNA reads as TGCGCCAGCAGCTCTGCCCTGACAGGGGGGAACACTGAAGCTTTCTTT. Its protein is CASSSALTGGNTEAFF.

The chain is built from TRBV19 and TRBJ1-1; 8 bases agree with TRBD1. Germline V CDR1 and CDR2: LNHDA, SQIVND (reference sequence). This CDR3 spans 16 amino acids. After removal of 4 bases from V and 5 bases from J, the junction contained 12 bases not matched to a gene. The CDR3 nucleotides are TGTGCCAGTAGTACCTACGGACAGGGAAGTGGAACTGAAGCTTTCTTT. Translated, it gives CASSTYGQGSGTEAFF.

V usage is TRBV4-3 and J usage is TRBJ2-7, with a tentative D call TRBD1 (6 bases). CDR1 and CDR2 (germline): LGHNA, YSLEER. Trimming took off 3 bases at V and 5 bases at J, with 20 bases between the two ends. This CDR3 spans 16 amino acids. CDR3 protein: CASSQALNRVGHEQYF. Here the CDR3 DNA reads TGCGCCAGCAGCCAGGCATTAAACAGGGTTGGTCACGAGCAGTACTTC.

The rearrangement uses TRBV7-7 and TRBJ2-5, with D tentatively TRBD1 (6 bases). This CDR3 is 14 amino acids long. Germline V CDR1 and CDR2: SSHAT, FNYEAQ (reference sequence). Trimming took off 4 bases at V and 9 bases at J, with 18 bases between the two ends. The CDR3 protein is CASSSDSPSGAQYF. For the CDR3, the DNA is TGTGCCAGCAGCTCGGACAGCCCTTCTGGGGCCCAGTACTTC.

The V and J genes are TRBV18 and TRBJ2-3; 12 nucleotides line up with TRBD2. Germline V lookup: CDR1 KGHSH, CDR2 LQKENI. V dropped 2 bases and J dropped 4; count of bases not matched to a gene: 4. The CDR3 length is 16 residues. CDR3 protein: CASSPRPSGGADTQYF. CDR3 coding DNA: TGTGCCAGCTCACCAAGGCCTAGCGGGGGGGCAGATACGCAGTATTTT. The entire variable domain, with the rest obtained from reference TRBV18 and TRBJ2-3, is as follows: NAGVMQNPRHLVRRRGQEARLRCSPMKGHSHVYWYRQLPEEGLKFMVYLQKENIIDESGMPKERFSAEFPKEGPSILRIQQVVRGDSAAYFCASSPRPSGGADTQYFGPGTRLTVL.

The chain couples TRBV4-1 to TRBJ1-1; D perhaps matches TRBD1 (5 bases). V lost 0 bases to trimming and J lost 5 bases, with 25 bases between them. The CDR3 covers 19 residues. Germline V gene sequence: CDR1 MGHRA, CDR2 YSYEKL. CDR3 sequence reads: CASSQELLGRTARGTEAFF. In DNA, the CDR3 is TGCGCCAGCAGCCAAGAGCTCTTGGGCAGAACAGCTCGGGGGACTGAAGCTTTCTTT.

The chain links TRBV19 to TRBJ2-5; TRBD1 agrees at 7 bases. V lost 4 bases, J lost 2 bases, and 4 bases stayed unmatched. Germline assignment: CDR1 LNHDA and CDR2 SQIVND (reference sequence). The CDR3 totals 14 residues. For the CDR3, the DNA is TGTGCCAGTAGTACGGCAGGGGGACAAGAGACCCAGTACTTC. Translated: CASSTAGGQETQYF.

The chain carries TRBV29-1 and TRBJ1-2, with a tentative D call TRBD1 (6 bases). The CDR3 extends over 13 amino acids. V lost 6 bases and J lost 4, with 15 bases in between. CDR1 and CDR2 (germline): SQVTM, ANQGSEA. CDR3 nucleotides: TGCAGCGTAGGAGGGGGGGGAGGCTATGGCTACACCTTC. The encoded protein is CSVGGGGGYGYTF.

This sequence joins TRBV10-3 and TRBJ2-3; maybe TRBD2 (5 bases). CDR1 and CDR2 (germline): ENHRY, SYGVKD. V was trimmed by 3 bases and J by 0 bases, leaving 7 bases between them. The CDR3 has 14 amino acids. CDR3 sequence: CAISDPGSTDTQYF. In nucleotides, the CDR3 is TGTGCCATCAGTGATCCGGGAAGCACAGATACGCAGTATTTT.

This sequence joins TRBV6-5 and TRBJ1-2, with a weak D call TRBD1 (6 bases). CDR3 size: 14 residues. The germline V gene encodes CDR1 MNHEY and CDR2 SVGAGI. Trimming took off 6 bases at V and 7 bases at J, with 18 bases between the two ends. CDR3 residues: CASRTPRGGGGYTF. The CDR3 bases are TGTGCCAGCAGAACGCCCAGGGGCGGAGGTGGCTACACCTTC.

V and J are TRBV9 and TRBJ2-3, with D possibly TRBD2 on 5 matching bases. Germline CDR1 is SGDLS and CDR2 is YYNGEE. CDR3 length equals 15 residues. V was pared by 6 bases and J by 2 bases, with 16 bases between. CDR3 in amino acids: CASTTAGRNTDTQYF. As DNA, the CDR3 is TGTGCCAGCACTACGGCGGGCAGAAACACAGATACGCAGTATTTT. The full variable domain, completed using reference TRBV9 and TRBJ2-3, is DSGVTQTPKHLITATGQRVTLRCSPRSGDLSVYWYQQSLDQGLQFLIQYYNGEERAKGNILERFSAQQFPDLHSELNLSSLELGDSALYFCASTTAGRNTDTQYFGPGTRLTVL.

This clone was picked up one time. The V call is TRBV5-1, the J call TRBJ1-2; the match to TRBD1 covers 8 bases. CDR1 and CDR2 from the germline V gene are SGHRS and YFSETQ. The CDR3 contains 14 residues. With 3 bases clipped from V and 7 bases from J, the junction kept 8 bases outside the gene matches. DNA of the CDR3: TGCGCCAGCAGCTCAGGGACAGGCGAATCTGGCTACACCTTC. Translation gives CASSSGTGESGYTF.

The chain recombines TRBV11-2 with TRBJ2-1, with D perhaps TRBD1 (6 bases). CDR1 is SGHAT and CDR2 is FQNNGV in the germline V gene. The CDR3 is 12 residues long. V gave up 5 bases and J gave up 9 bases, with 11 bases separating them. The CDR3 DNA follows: TGTGCCAGCAGCCCAGGGGCACCTGAGCAGTTCTTC. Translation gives CASSPGAPEQFF.

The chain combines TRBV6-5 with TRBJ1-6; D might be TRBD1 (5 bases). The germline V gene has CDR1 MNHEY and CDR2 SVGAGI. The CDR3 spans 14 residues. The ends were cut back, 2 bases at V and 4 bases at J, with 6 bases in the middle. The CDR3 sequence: CASSYGGYNSPLHF. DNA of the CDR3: TGTGCCAGCAGTTACGGGGGGTATAATTCACCCCTCCACTTT.

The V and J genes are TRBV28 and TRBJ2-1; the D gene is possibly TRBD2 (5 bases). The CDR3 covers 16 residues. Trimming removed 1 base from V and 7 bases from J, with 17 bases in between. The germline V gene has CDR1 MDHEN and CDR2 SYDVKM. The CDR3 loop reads CASSLSRASFWNEQFF. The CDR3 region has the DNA TGTGCCAGCAGTTTATCTAGGGCTAGCTTTTGGAATGAGCAGTTCTTC.

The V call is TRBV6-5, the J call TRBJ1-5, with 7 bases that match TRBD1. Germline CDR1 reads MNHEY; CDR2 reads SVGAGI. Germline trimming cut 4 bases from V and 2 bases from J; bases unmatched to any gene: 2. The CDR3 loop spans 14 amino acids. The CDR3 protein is CASSFGQGNQPQHF. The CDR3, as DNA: TGTGCCAGCAGTTTTGGACAGGGCAATCAGCCCCAGCATTTT.

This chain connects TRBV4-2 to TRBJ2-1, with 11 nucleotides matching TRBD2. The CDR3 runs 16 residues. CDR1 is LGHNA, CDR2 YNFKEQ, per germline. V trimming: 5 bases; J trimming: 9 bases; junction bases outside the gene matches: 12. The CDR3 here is CASSVTSGRTSGEQFF. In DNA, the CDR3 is TGTGCCAGCAGCGTCACTAGCGGGAGAACTTCAGGTGAGCAGTTCTTC.